The rows below give T cell receptor beta chains drawn from one sample of a study of CD8 T cells in ankylosing spondylitis. TCRdb called the 5' RACE reads again in MiXCR, with one record for every CDR3 protein. The sample has about 450,000 distinct CDR3 sequences, roughly 25% seen once; the top ten hold approximately 1%. The sample was blood, either unsorted or a sorted T cell fraction (not recorded which). These receptors originate from a male donor with ankylosing spondylitis. Both conserved end residues are part of each CDR3. Each record gives: V gene, D gene, J gene, clone size, CDR3 protein, CDR3 DNA. D genes are given only for firm matches. Size values are once, few and many counts, or a class for expanded clones, and some rows have none.

V gene: TRBV5-1; D gene: TRBD2; J gene: TRBJ2-1; clone size: .; CDR3 protein: CASSLGLADNNEQFF; CDR3 DNA: TGCGCCAGCAGCTTGGGACTAGCGGATAACAATGAGCAGTTCTTC
V gene: TRBV7-8; D gene: TRBD2; J gene: TRBJ2-1; clone size: .; CDR3 protein: CASSRRTRGPYNEQFF; CDR3 DNA: TGTGCCAGCAGCCGAAGGACTAGAGGCCCTTACAATGAGCAGTTCTTC
V gene: TRBV29-1; D gene: .; J gene: TRBJ2-1; clone size: .; CDR3 protein: CSVDGTVNNEQFF; CDR3 DNA: TGCAGCGTCGACGGGACGGTCAACAATGAGCAGTTCTTC
V gene: TRBV5-1; D gene: .; J gene: TRBJ1-1; clone size: many; CDR3 protein: CASSLSGDTEAFF; CDR3 DNA: TGTGCCAGCAGCTTATCTGGGGACACTGAAGCTTTCTTT
V gene: TRBV29-1; D gene: .; J gene: TRBJ1-1; clone size: few; CDR3 protein: CSVHRLGDTEAFF; CDR3 DNA: TGCAGCGTTCACAGGTTAGGGGACACTGAAGCTTTCTTT
V gene: TRBV20-1; D gene: .; J gene: TRBJ1-6; clone size: .; CDR3 protein: CSAPGSILDSPLHF; CDR3 DNA: TGCAGTGCCCCAGGGAGTATTTTGGATTCACCCCTCCACTTT
V gene: TRBV25-1; D gene: .; J gene: TRBJ2-1; clone size: .; CDR3 protein: CASSDQGGSDYNEQFF; CDR3 DNA: TGTGCCAGCAGTGACCAGGGTGGGTCAGACTACAATGAGCAGTTCTTC
V gene: TRBV12-3/TRBV12-4; D gene: .; J gene: TRBJ1-4; clone size: .; CDR3 protein: CASSFQAMNEKLFF; CDR3 DNA: TGTGCCAGCAGTTTTCAGGCGATGAATGAAAAACTGTTTTTT
V gene: TRBV20-1; D gene: .; J gene: TRBJ2-3; clone size: few; CDR3 protein: CSVIPSGSYLMGTQYF; CDR3 DNA: TGCAGTGTAATCCCCTCGGGGAGTTACCTCATGGGTACGCAGTATTTT
V gene: TRBV5-1; D gene: .; J gene: TRBJ2-6; clone size: .; CDR3 protein: CASSLVSGANVLTF; CDR3 DNA: TGCGCCAGCAGCTTGGTGTCTGGGGCCAACGTCCTGACTTTC
V gene: TRBV20-1; D gene: .; J gene: TRBJ1-2; clone size: .; CDR3 protein: CSASGEISTYGYTF; CDR3 DNA: TGCAGTGCTAGTGGGGAGATTTCAACTTATGGCTACACCTTC
V gene: TRBV4-3; D gene: TRBD2; J gene: TRBJ2-2; clone size: many; CDR3 protein: CASSQVLLRGQTLAGGPPGELFF; CDR3 DNA: TGCGCCAGCAGCCAAGTGCTTCTCAGGGGACAAACTCTAGCGGGAGGGCCTCCCGGGGAGCTGTTTTTT
V gene: TRBV12-3/TRBV12-4; D gene: TRBD1; J gene: TRBJ2-2; clone size: many; CDR3 protein: CASSPTGVLTPGELFF; CDR3 DNA: TGTGCCAGCAGCCCGACAGGGGTCTTGACTCCCGGGGAGCTGTTTTTT
V gene: TRBV2; D gene: TRBD1; J gene: TRBJ1-5; clone size: few; CDR3 protein: CASSEQGGDQPQHF; CDR3 DNA: TGTGCCAGCAGTGAACAGGGGGGCGATCAGCCCCAGCATTTT
V gene: TRBV5-1; D gene: .; J gene: TRBJ1-1; clone size: few; CDR3 protein: CASSLNRVRGNTEAFF; CDR3 DNA: TGCGCCAGCAGCTTGAACAGGGTTAGGGGCAACACTGAAGCTTTCTTT
V gene: TRBV3-1; D gene: .; J gene: TRBJ2-3; clone size: .; CDR3 protein: CASSQDDRSTDTQYF; CDR3 DNA: TGTGCCAGCAGCCAAGACGACAGAAGCACAGATACGCAGTATTTT
V gene: TRBV3-1; D gene: .; J gene: TRBJ2-1; clone size: .; CDR3 protein: CASSQVWTDNEQFF; CDR3 DNA: TGTGCCAGCAGCCAAGTCTGGACCGACAATGAGCAGTTCTTC
V gene: TRBV4-1; D gene: .; J gene: TRBJ1-3; clone size: few; CDR3 protein: CASSQVLQGYGNTIYF; CDR3 DNA: TGCGCCAGCAGCCAAGTCCTCCAGGGGTATGGAAACACCATATATTTT
V gene: TRBV20-1; D gene: TRBD2; J gene: TRBJ2-1; clone size: .; CDR3 protein: CSARDGTSGQFSYNEQFF; CDR3 DNA: TGCAGTGCTAGAGATGGGACTAGCGGACAATTCTCCTACAATGAGCAGTTCTTC
V gene: TRBV7-6; D gene: .; J gene: TRBJ2-1; clone size: .; CDR3 protein: CASSLLRGGDNEQFF; CDR3 DNA: TGTGCCAGCAGCTTACTCAGGGGTGGGGACAATGAGCAGTTCTTC
V gene: TRBV19; D gene: TRBD2; J gene: TRBJ2-2; clone size: .; CDR3 protein: CASSIRTSANTGELFF; CDR3 DNA: TGTGCCAGTAGTATTAGAACTAGCGCGAACACCGGGGAGCTGTTTTTT
V gene: TRBV9; D gene: TRBD2; J gene: TRBJ2-5; clone size: .; CDR3 protein: CASSEGVQSTSGRQKTQYF; CDR3 DNA: TGTGCCAGCAGCGAGGGCGTACAGTCGACTAGCGGGAGGCAGAAGACCCAGTACTTC
V gene: TRBV14; D gene: TRBD1; J gene: TRBJ2-3; clone size: many; CDR3 protein: CASSPNRGQDTQYF; CDR3 DNA: TGTGCCAGCAGCCCGAACAGGGGGCAAGATACGCAGTATTTT
V gene: TRBV29-1; D gene: .; J gene: TRBJ1-1; clone size: .; CDR3 protein: CSATDSRNTEAFF; CDR3 DNA: TGCAGCGCTACGGACAGTAGAAACACTGAAGCTTTCTTT
V gene: TRBV11-1; D gene: TRBD2; J gene: TRBJ2-1; clone size: .; CDR3 protein: CASSTPGLAGGEYNEQFF; CDR3 DNA: TGTGCCAGCAGCACTCCCGGGCTAGCGGGAGGGGAATACAATGAGCAGTTCTTC
V gene: TRBV7-9; D gene: TRBD1; J gene: TRBJ1-1; clone size: few; CDR3 protein: CASSLHGQEAFF; CDR3 DNA: TGTGCCAGCAGCTTACACGGACAGGAGGCTTTCTTT
V gene: TRBV2; D gene: .; J gene: TRBJ2-7; clone size: .; CDR3 protein: CASSGRGEGQYF; CDR3 DNA: TGTGCCAGCAGCGGACGCGGCGAAGGGCAGTACTTC
V gene: TRBV15; D gene: .; J gene: TRBJ1-1; clone size: .; CDR3 protein: CATSNLGAEAFF; CDR3 DNA: TGTGCCACCAGCAACCTGGGGGCTGAAGCTTTCTTT
V gene: TRBV28; D gene: .; J gene: TRBJ1-1; clone size: .; CDR3 protein: CASSGSGSGENTEAFF; CDR3 DNA: TGTGCCAGCAGTGGGAGCGGGTCGGGGGAAAACACTGAAGCTTTCTTT
V gene: TRBV10-3; D gene: .; J gene: TRBJ1-1; clone size: few; CDR3 protein: CAIKVTPDPGNTEAFF; CDR3 DNA: TGTGCCATCAAAGTAACTCCGGACCCGGGGAACACTGAAGCTTTCTTT
V gene: TRBV29-1; D gene: .; J gene: TRBJ2-5; clone size: few; CDR3 protein: CSVASTETQYF; CDR3 DNA: TGCAGCGTTGCGTCAACGGAGACCCAGTACTTC
V gene: TRBV20-1; D gene: TRBD2; J gene: TRBJ2-1; clone size: .; CDR3 protein: CSASLGLVDNEQFF; CDR3 DNA: TGCAGTGCTAGCCTCGGACTAGTCGACAATGAGCAGTTCTTC
V gene: TRBV5-1; D gene: TRBD2; J gene: TRBJ2-5; clone size: .; CDR3 protein: CASSLGSGSWETQYF; CDR3 DNA: TGCGCCAGCAGCTTGGGCAGCGGGAGTTGGGAGACCCAGTACTTC
V gene: TRBV6-2/TRBV6-3; D gene: TRBD2; J gene: TRBJ2-2; clone size: .; CDR3 protein: CASSTSGANTGELFF; CDR3 DNA: TGTGCCAGCAGTACTAGCGGGGCGAACACCGGGGAGCTGTTTTTT
V gene: TRBV12-3/TRBV12-4; D gene: .; J gene: TRBJ2-1; clone size: many; CDR3 protein: CASSSRGIDEQFF; CDR3 DNA: TGTGCCAGCAGTTCCCGGGGTATCGATGAGCAGTTCTTC
V gene: TRBV29-1; D gene: TRBD1; J gene: TRBJ2-3; clone size: .; CDR3 protein: CSVVGTGSTDTQYF; CDR3 DNA: TGCAGCGTTGTCGGGACAGGGTCCACAGATACGCAGTATTTT
V gene: TRBV11-2; D gene: .; J gene: TRBJ2-2; clone size: .; CDR3 protein: CASSSASLGSGELFF; CDR3 DNA: TGTGCCAGCAGCTCCGCCAGTTTGGGATCCGGGGAGCTGTTTTTT
V gene: TRBV7-9; D gene: .; J gene: TRBJ1-2; clone size: few; CDR3 protein: CASSLAAGTDYGYTF; CDR3 DNA: TGTGCCAGCAGCTTAGCAGCAGGGACGGACTATGGCTACACCTTC
V gene: TRBV12-5; D gene: .; J gene: TRBJ2-3; clone size: few; CDR3 protein: CASGSDRIPTDTQYF; CDR3 DNA: TGTGCTAGTGGTTCCGACAGGATCCCCACAGATACGCAGTATTTT
V gene: TRBV15; D gene: .; J gene: TRBJ2-5; clone size: once; CDR3 protein: CATSSGTLIQETQYF; CDR3 DNA: TGTGCCACCAGCAGCGGGACTCTAATCCAAGAGACCCAGTACTTC
V gene: TRBV2; D gene: .; J gene: TRBJ1-5; clone size: .; CDR3 protein: CASGGHDGPQHF; CDR3 DNA: TGTGCCAGCGGGGGCCACGATGGGCCCCAGCATTTT
V gene: TRBV11-2; D gene: .; J gene: TRBJ2-1; clone size: many; CDR3 protein: CASSPGSYNEQFF; CDR3 DNA: TGTGCCAGCAGCCCCGGTTCCTACAATGAGCAGTTCTTC
V gene: TRBV6-1; D gene: TRBD2; J gene: TRBJ2-1; clone size: .; CDR3 protein: CASRGTSRYNEQFF; CDR3 DNA: TGTGCCAGCAGGGGGACTAGCAGGTACAATGAGCAGTTCTTC
V gene: TRBV29-1; D gene: .; J gene: TRBJ1-2; clone size: .; CDR3 protein: CSVEIQARTF; CDR3 DNA: TGCAGCGTTGAAATCCAGGCGAGGACCTTC
V gene: TRBV18; D gene: .; J gene: TRBJ2-3; clone size: few; CDR3 protein: CASSPPLYDTQYF; CDR3 DNA: TGTGCCAGCTCACCCCCATTATACGATACGCAGTATTTT
V gene: TRBV29-1; D gene: TRBD2; J gene: TRBJ2-6; clone size: .; CDR3 protein: CSVELAGDLAGANVLTF; CDR3 DNA: TGCAGCGTTGAATTGGCGGGAGACCTGGCGGGGGCCAACGTCCTGACTTTC
V gene: TRBV20-1; D gene: .; J gene: TRBJ1-1; clone size: .; CDR3 protein: CSARDRPEAFF; CDR3 DNA: TGCAGTGCTAGAGATCGTCCTGAAGCTTTCTTT
V gene: TRBV7-9; D gene: .; J gene: TRBJ2-2; clone size: few; CDR3 protein: CASSPQGAAGELFF; CDR3 DNA: TGTGCCAGCAGCCCCCAGGGAGCCGCCGGGGAGCTGTTTTTT
V gene: TRBV5-4; D gene: TRBD2; J gene: TRBJ2-1; clone size: many; CDR3 protein: CASSSSPAGTYNEQFF; CDR3 DNA: TGTGCCAGCAGCTCCTCCCCAGCGGGGACCTACAATGAGCAGTTCTTC
V gene: TRBV7-9; D gene: .; J gene: TRBJ1-2; clone size: .; CDR3 protein: CASRASGGAHGYTF; CDR3 DNA: TGTGCCAGCAGAGCATCGGGGGGCGCCCATGGCTACACCTTC
V gene: TRBV12-3/TRBV12-4; D gene: TRBD2; J gene: TRBJ2-7; clone size: once; CDR3 protein: CASSPRLAGGDEQYF; CDR3 DNA: TGTGCCAGCAGTCCAAGACTAGCGGGAGGGGACGAGCAGTACTTC
V gene: TRBV7-8; D gene: TRBD2; J gene: TRBJ2-3; clone size: once; CDR3 protein: CASSSRYDSGRLTDTQYF; CDR3 DNA: TGTGCCAGCAGCTCCCGATATGATAGCGGGAGATTGACAGATACGCAGTATTTT
V gene: TRBV15; D gene: .; J gene: TRBJ1-2; clone size: few; CDR3 protein: CATSRDTGLYGYTF; CDR3 DNA: TGTGCCACCAGCAGAGATACAGGGCTCTATGGCTACACCTTC
V gene: TRBV5-1; D gene: TRBD2; J gene: TRBJ2-2; clone size: few; CDR3 protein: CASSISGRADTGELFF; CDR3 DNA: TGCGCCAGCAGCATTAGCGGGAGGGCCGACACCGGGGAGCTGTTTTTT